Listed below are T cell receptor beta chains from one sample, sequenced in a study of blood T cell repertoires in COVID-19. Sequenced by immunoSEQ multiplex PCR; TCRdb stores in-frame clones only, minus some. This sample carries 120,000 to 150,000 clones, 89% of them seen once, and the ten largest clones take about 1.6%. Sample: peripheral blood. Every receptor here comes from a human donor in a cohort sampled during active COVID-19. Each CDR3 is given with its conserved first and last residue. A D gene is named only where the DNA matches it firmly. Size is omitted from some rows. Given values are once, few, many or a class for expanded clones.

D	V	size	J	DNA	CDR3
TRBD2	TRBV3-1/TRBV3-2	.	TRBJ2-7	TGTGCCAGCAGCCAAGATCTAGCGGGGGAATCCTATTTGGGCGAGCAGTACTTC	CASSQDLAGESYLGEQYF
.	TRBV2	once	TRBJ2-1	TGTGCCAGCAGAACCTTTACGGGGGAGCTTCGTGAGCAGTTCTTC	CASRTFTGELREQFF
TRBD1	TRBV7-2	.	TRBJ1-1	TGTGCCAGCAGCTGGCAGGGGGCTGACACTGAAGCTTTCTTT	CASSWQGADTEAFF
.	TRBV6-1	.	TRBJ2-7	TGTGCCAGCAGTGACCTGATGTCAGTCCACGAGCAGTACTTC	CASSDLMSVHEQYF
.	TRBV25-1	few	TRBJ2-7	TGTGCCAGCAGTGCAGGGAAGGGGGAGCAGTACTTC	CASSAGKGEQYF
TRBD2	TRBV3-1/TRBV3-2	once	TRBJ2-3	TGTGCCAGCAGCCAAGGGCTAGCGGGGGGCACAGATACGCAGTATTTT	CASSQGLAGGTDTQYF
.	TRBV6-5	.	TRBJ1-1	TGTGCCAGCAGGGGATGGGAGGTTCGAAACACTGAAGCTTTCTTT	CASRGWEVRNTEAFF
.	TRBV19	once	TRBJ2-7	TGTGCCAGTAGGGGGGGGACACCGGGGGAAGAGCAGTACTTC	CASRGGTPGEEQYF
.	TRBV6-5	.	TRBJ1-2	TGTGCCAGCAGTTATTCCGGTCGGGGAGGCTACACCTTC	CASSYSGRGGYTF
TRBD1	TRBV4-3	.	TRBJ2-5	TGCGCCAGCAGCGACCGGGACAGGGGAAAAGAGACCCAGTACTTC	CASSDRDRGKETQYF
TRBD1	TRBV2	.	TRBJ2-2	TGTGCCATCCCATGGGGACAGTTAGGAACCGGGGAGCTGTTTTTT	CAIPWGQLGTGELFF
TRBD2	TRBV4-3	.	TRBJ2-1	TGCGCCAGCAGCCCACTAGCGGGGGGGCCCAATGAGCAGTTCTTC	CASSPLAGGPNEQFF
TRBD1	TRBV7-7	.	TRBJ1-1	TGTGCCAGCAGCCCACAGGGGGCGATGAACACTGAAGCTTTCTTT	CASSPQGAMNTEAFF
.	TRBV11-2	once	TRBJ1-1	TGTGCCAGCAGCTTAGTCCTTCCGGGAGCCGTCTTTTTGAACACTGAAGCTTTCTTT	CASSLVLPGAVFLNTEAFF
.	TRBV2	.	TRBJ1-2	TGTGCCAGCAGTGAATTGCGTCGGGGAATAGAAGCTAACTATGGCTACACCTTC	CASSELRRGIEANYGYTF
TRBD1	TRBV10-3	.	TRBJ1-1	TGTGCCATCAGTGAGACAGGGGACACTGAAGCTTTCTTT	CAISETGDTEAFF
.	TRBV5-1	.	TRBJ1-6	TGCGCCAGCAGCTTGGCCCCTCGAGGGAGTGGGTCACCCCTCCACTTT	CASSLAPRGSGSPLHF
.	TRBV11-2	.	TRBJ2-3	TGTGCCAGCAGCTTACTAGTTAACACAGATACGCAGTATTTT	CASSLLVNTDTQYF
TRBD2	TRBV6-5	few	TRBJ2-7	TGTGCCAGCAGTCCGCGGGACGGGGAGGGTAACGAGCAGTACTTC	CASSPRDGEGNEQYF
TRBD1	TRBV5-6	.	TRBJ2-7	TGTGCCAGCAGCTCGCCCGGGACAGGGGGATCTATCGTTGAGAACGAGCAGTACTTC	CASSSPGTGGSIVENEQYF
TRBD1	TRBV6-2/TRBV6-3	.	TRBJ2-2	TGTGCCAGCAGCGGACAGGGGATCGGGGAGCTGTTTTTT	CASSGQGIGELFF
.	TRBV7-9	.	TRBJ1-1	TGTGCCAGCAGCTCCACGAGGGCAGACCAGAACACTGAAGCTTTCTTT	CASSSTRADQNTEAFF
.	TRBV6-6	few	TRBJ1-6	TGTGCCAGCAGACCACAGGGAACCTCCTATAATTCACCCCTCCACTTT	CASRPQGTSYNSPLHF
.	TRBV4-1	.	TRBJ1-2	TGCGCCAGCAGCCGAAGAGAGAGGGACTTAGGCTACACCTTC	CASSRRERDLGYTF
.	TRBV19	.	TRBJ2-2	TGTGCCAGTAGTATCCGACACCTAGGGGCCGGGGAGCTGTTTTTT	CASSIRHLGAGELFF
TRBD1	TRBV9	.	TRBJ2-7	TGTGCCAGCAGCGGCCTCCCGGGACAGGGGGCGGGAGAGCAGTACTTC	CASSGLPGQGAGEQYF
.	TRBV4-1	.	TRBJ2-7	TGCGCCAGCAGCCAAGAATCGGGGGTATTCTACGAGCAGTACTTC	CASSQESGVFYEQYF
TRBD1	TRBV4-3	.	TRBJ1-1	TGCGCCAGCAGCCTCACCCCCTCCCTCGGACAGGGGGCTGGTGAAGCTTTCTTT	CASSLTPSLGQGAGEAFF
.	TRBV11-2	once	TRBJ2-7	TGTGCCAGCAGCTTAGAGGCGGGTTCCTACGAGCAGTACTTC	CASSLEAGSYEQYF
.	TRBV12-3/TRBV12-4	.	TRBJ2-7	TGTGCCAGCAGCTCTGACAGCTACGAGCAGTACTTC	CASSSDSYEQYF
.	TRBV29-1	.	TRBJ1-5	TGCAGCGTTATACAGGGTAGGAATCAGCCCCAGCATTTT	CSVIQGRNQPQHF
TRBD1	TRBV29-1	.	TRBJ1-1	TGCAGCGTCTTACAGGGGGCGGGCACTGAAGCTTTCTTT	CSVLQGAGTEAFF
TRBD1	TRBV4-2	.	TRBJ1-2	TGTGCCAGCAGCCAAGAGACCGATCGGGACAGTAACTATGGCTACACCTTC	CASSQETDRDSNYGYTF
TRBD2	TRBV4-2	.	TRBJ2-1	TGTGCCAGCAGCCCAAGAAGAGGCGGGGGGAACTACAATGAGCAGTTCTTC	CASSPRRGGGNYNEQFF
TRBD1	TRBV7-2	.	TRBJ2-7	TGTGCCAGCAGCTTAGCCAGGACAGGGCCTTCCTACGAGCAGTACTTC	CASSLARTGPSYEQYF
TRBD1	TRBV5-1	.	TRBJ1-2	TGCGCCAGCAGCTGGGATCGGGACAGGGGTACCTATGGCTACACCTTC	CASSWDRDRGTYGYTF
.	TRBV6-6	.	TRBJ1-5	TGTGCCAGCAGTTACTCGGGCCCCAGGGAGCCCCAGCATTTT	CASSYSGPREPQHF
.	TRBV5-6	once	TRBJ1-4	TGTGCCAGCAGCCTAAGAGCAACTAATGAAAAACTGTTTTTT	CASSLRATNEKLFF
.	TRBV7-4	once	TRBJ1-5	TGTGCCAGCAGCCCCCGGGACACTAGCAATCAGCCCCAGCATTTT	CASSPRDTSNQPQHF
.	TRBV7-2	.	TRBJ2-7	TGTGCCAGCAGCTTAGGACAGCGACCATTCTACGAGCAGTACTTC	CASSLGQRPFYEQYF
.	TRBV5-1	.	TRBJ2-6	TGCGCCAGCAGCTTGGAGCTCTCGACTGGGGCCAACGTCCTGACTTTC	CASSLELSTGANVLTF
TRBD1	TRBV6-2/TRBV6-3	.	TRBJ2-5	TGTGCCAGCAGTTACGGCAGGGGGCCAGAGACCCAGTACTTC	CASSYGRGPETQYF
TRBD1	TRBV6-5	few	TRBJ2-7	TGTGCCAGCAGTTTCCGACAGGGGGCATTTAACGAGCAGTACTTC	CASSFRQGAFNEQYF
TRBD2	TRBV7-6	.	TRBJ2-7	TGTGCCAGCACACGACTAGCGGGCCCCTTGGCTGTACACGAGCAGTACTTC	CASTRLAGPLAVHEQYF
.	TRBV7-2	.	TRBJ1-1	TGTGCCAGCAGCTTAGCGGGGCAGGGCACTGAAGCTTTCTTT	CASSLAGQGTEAFF
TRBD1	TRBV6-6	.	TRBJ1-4	TGTGCCAGCAGTTACACCACGACAGGGGCCGAAAAACTGTTTTTT	CASSYTTTGAEKLFF
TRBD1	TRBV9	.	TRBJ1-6	TGTGCCAGCAGCCCCAGGACAGGGATGGATTCACCCCTCCACTTT	CASSPRTGMDSPLHF
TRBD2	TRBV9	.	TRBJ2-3	TGTGCCAGCAGCTACAGCGGGGGGGCCTCTCCGATGCAGTATTTT	CASSYSGGASPMQYF
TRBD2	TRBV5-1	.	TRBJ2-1	TGCGCCAGCAGCTTGGAATGGGGCGGGGGCTACAATGAGCAGTTCTTC	CASSLEWGGGYNEQFF
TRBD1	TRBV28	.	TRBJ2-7	TGTGCCAGCAGTCTCCCCGGGACAGGTGCCTCCTACGAGCAGTACTTC	CASSLPGTGASYEQYF
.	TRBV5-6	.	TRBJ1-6	TGTGCCAGCAGCGTGGGACGGAGTAATTCACCCCTCCACTTT	CASSVGRSNSPLHF
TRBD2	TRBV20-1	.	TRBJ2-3	TGCAGTGCTAGTAGCGGGGTAGATACGCAGTATTTT	CSASSGVDTQYF